This T cell receptor (beta chain) derives from a study of cytomegalovirus exposure and HLA in healthy donors. Each donor was healthy, and each was a bone marrow donor. PCR was performed using 60 Vbeta and 13 Jbeta primers. The table came from immunoSEQ multiplex PCR; TCRdb's copy has only in-frame clones and leaves some out. The repertoire holds 150,000 to 180,000 clones, with about 68% as singletons. The CDR3 is 14 amino acids. CDR1 SEHNR and CDR2 FQNEAQ come from the germline V gene (reference sequence). Trimming pared 3 bases from V and 3 bases from J, leaving 11 bases between. Turning to this clone: Antigen: not known.

General study findings and limits: Association of a missense DCLRE1C variant with TCR beta V- and J-gene trimming was reported in a later analysis.

Material for sequencing was PBMCs. This receptor was taken from a man aged 30 to 39 in good health and CMV-seronegative. The chain joins TRBV7-9 to TRBJ1-2; possible D gene TRBD1, 6 bases. The CDR3 is CASSFDRPYYGYTF. The CDR3 coding sequence is TGTGCCAGCAGCTTTGACAGGCCCTACTATGGCTACACCTTC.